This T cell receptor (beta chain) appears in the sequencing data of a study of shared clonotypes between healthy human individuals. Regarding the study as a whole: Clonotype sharing across several donors was observed for around 4.5% of naive CD4 clonotypes.

Original processing notes: As immunoSEQ supplied junction-only sequences (without quality scores), filtering differed. Only in-frame clones appear in the TCRdb table, and some are missing; sequencing was by immunoSEQ multiplex PCR. That table gives V, J and clone size, and the DNA gave D and trimming. Of a few million clones listed, 80% to 95% are singletons. All donors were healthy HIV-negative adults lacking recent acute infections or vaccinations. This CDR3 comprises 12 residues. Germline-derived CDR1 and CDR2 are LNHDA and SQIVND (reference sequence). Trimming removed 6 bases from V and 3 bases from J, with 9 bases in between. With respect to this clone: What it recognizes is unknown.

V usage is TRBV19 and J usage is TRBJ2-7; tentatively, D is TRBD1 (6 bases). What was sequenced was naive CD4+ T cells from PBMCs. Regarding subset: CD45RA+ positively selected. This sequence was found in a man aged 18 to 30 in good health. Some clones in this sample may be carry-over from other donors' samples. The CDR3 coding sequence is TGTGCCAGTAGCTTGACAGGCTACGAGCAGTACTTC. It specifies CASSLTGYEQYF.